What follows describes a single TCR beta chain. The antigen is not known. The germline gives CDR1 SNHLY, CDR2 FYNNEI. The J segment lost 4 bases and the V segment lost 8 bases, leaving 4 bases of the junction unmatched. CDR3 length: 12 amino acids. RNA, once extracted, was reverse transcribed into cDNA for use as the sequencing template. This table comes from immunoSEQ multiplex PCR, and its TCRdb copy is limited to in-frame clones, with some not included. The data hold 150,000 to 200,000 clones, with less than 65% observed a single time. The data stem from a study of CD8+ T cells in alopecia areata. Study as a whole: Those patients who were treated received oral tofacitinib, which was given at 5 to 10 mg twice daily for moderate-to-severe alopecia areata. The percentage of affected scalp area served as the score of severity for treated patients. Overall study results and limits: Higher clonality and more expanded CD8+ clones appeared in lesional than normal scalp.

Treatment meaning: oral pan-JAK inhibitor, 5-10 mg twice daily. The sequences come from CD4+ T cells sorted from blood, collected at week 24, from a patient treated with tofacitinib. This chain links TRBV2 with TRBJ1-2; 7 bases are shared with TRBD1. This TCR came from a human donor with alopecia areata. The CDR3 nucleotides are TGTGCCAGCGCTGGGACAGCCTATGGCTACACCTTC. It encodes CASAGTAYGYTF.